Listed below are T cell receptor beta chains from one sample, sequenced in a study of shared clonotypes between healthy human individuals. TCRdb's copy holds only in-frame clones and misses some; the assay was immunoSEQ multiplex PCR. Of about 2,100,000 clones in the sample, approximately 94% were seen once. The specimen sequenced was naive CD8+ T cells from PBMCs. These receptors came from a man aged 18 to 29 in good health. Some clones in this sample may be carry-over from other donors' samples. Both conserved end residues are part of each CDR3. Fields, in order: clone size, V gene, J gene, D gene, CDR3 protein, CDR3 DNA. D genes are given only for firm matches. Only some rows state a clone size, as once, few, many or a class for expanded clones.

abundance: NA; v_gene: TRBV19; j_gene: TRBJ2-1; d_gene: TRBD1; CDR3aa: CASRAPGQGHEQFF; CDR3nt: TGTGCCAGTAGAGCCCCGGGACAGGGGCATGAGCAGTTCTTC
abundance: NA; v_gene: TRBV4-1; j_gene: TRBJ2-7; d_gene: TRBD2; CDR3aa: CASSQGLAGGYEQYF; CDR3nt: TGCGCCAGCAGCCAAGGTTTAGCGGGAGGCTACGAGCAGTACTTC
abundance: NA; v_gene: TRBV27; j_gene: TRBJ2-1; d_gene: NA; CDR3aa: CASSTRTDPYNEQFF; CDR3nt: TGTGCCAGCAGTACTCGGACAGACCCCTACAATGAGCAGTTCTTC
abundance: once; v_gene: TRBV7-9; j_gene: TRBJ2-7; d_gene: TRBD1; CDR3aa: CASSSISGTVAYEQYF; CDR3nt: TGTGCCAGCAGCTCCATATCAGGGACAGTCGCCTACGAGCAGTACTTC
abundance: NA; v_gene: TRBV5-6; j_gene: TRBJ2-7; d_gene: NA; CDR3aa: CASSLSGSPYEQYF; CDR3nt: TGTGCCAGCAGCTTAAGCGGGTCCCCCTACGAGCAGTACTTC
abundance: NA; v_gene: TRBV28; j_gene: TRBJ2-7; d_gene: NA; CDR3aa: CATSLGDEQYF; CDR3nt: TGTGCCACCTCCCTGGGGGACGAGCAGTACTTC
abundance: NA; v_gene: TRBV28; j_gene: TRBJ2-1; d_gene: NA; CDR3aa: CASIFGNEQFF; CDR3nt: TGTGCCAGCATATTTGGCAATGAGCAGTTCTTC
abundance: NA; v_gene: TRBV4-3; j_gene: TRBJ2-1; d_gene: NA; CDR3aa: CASSQEIGPHNEQFF; CDR3nt: TGCGCCAGCAGCCAAGAAATAGGCCCGCATAATGAGCAGTTCTTC
abundance: NA; v_gene: TRBV27; j_gene: TRBJ1-2; d_gene: NA; CDR3aa: CASSLSRNNYGYTF; CDR3nt: TGTGCCAGCAGTTTGTCCAGGAACAACTATGGCTACACCTTC
abundance: once; v_gene: TRBV4-3; j_gene: TRBJ1-1; d_gene: NA; CDR3aa: CASSQDQGPGTEAFF; CDR3nt: TGCGCCAGCAGCCAAGATCAGGGGCCGGGAACTGAAGCTTTCTTT
abundance: NA; v_gene: TRBV6-5; j_gene: TRBJ2-7; d_gene: TRBD1; CDR3aa: CASSYSQGAVLWEQYF; CDR3nt: TGTGCCAGCAGTTACTCGCAGGGGGCCGTCCTCTGGGAGCAGTACTTC
abundance: NA; v_gene: TRBV10-3; j_gene: TRBJ2-5; d_gene: TRBD2; CDR3aa: CAISEGSGRLETQYF; CDR3nt: TGTGCCATCAGTGAAGGGAGCGGGAGATTGGAGACCCAGTACTTC
abundance: NA; v_gene: TRBV11-3; j_gene: TRBJ2-2; d_gene: TRBD1; CDR3aa: CASSNRDSGAGELFF; CDR3nt: TGTGCCAGCAGCAACCGGGACAGTGGGGCCGGGGAGCTGTTTTTT
abundance: NA; v_gene: TRBV28; j_gene: TRBJ1-2; d_gene: TRBD1; CDR3aa: CASSLAGGGKGYTF; CDR3nt: TGTGCCAGCAGTTTAGCAGGGGGCGGGAAAGGCTACACCTTC
abundance: NA; v_gene: TRBV9; j_gene: TRBJ2-7; d_gene: NA; CDR3aa: CASSVGAGEHEQYF; CDR3nt: TGTGCCAGCAGCGTAGGAGCAGGGGAACACGAGCAGTACTTC
abundance: NA; v_gene: TRBV11-2; j_gene: TRBJ1-1; d_gene: NA; CDR3aa: CASSSIRTSRTEAFF; CDR3nt: TGTGCCAGCAGCTCCATTAGGACCTCGAGGACTGAAGCTTTCTTT
abundance: NA; v_gene: TRBV6-5; j_gene: TRBJ2-7; d_gene: NA; CDR3aa: CASKSSEGTYEQYF; CDR3nt: TGTGCCAGCAAATCGTCGGAGGGGACCTACGAGCAGTACTTC
abundance: once; v_gene: TRBV10-3; j_gene: TRBJ2-7; d_gene: NA; CDR3aa: CAISVRAESSYEQYF; CDR3nt: TGTGCCATCAGTGTGCGAGCGGAATCCTCCTACGAGCAGTACTTC
abundance: NA; v_gene: TRBV4-3; j_gene: TRBJ1-1; d_gene: NA; CDR3aa: CASSQALGNTEAFF; CDR3nt: TGCGCCAGCAGCCAAGCTCTGGGGAACACTGAAGCTTTCTTT
abundance: NA; v_gene: TRBV7-9; j_gene: TRBJ1-5; d_gene: NA; CDR3aa: CASSLSRNSNQPQHF; CDR3nt: TGTGCCAGCAGCTTATCGCGCAATAGCAATCAGCCCCAGCATTTT
abundance: NA; v_gene: TRBV11-2; j_gene: TRBJ1-1; d_gene: TRBD1; CDR3aa: CASSSNDRADAFF; CDR3nt: TGTGCCAGCAGCTCGAACGACAGGGCTGACGCTTTCTTT
abundance: NA; v_gene: TRBV28; j_gene: TRBJ2-1; d_gene: TRBD1; CDR3aa: CASSPGTAYNEQFF; CDR3nt: TGTGCCAGCAGCCCCGGGACAGCCTACAATGAGCAGTTCTTC
abundance: NA; v_gene: TRBV10-2; j_gene: TRBJ2-2; d_gene: NA; CDR3aa: CASSLVGATGELFF; CDR3nt: TGCGCCAGCAGTCTCGTGGGGGCCACCGGGGAGCTGTTTTTT
abundance: NA; v_gene: TRBV29-1; j_gene: TRBJ2-7; d_gene: NA; CDR3aa: CSVERGGPPYEQYF; CDR3nt: TGCAGCGTTGAAAGGGGGGGGCCCCCTTACGAGCAGTACTTC
abundance: NA; v_gene: TRBV6-5; j_gene: TRBJ1-1; d_gene: TRBD1; CDR3aa: CASSYSRDRGAPEAFF; CDR3nt: TGTGCCAGCAGTTACTCTAGGGACAGGGGTGCCCCTGAAGCTTTCTTT
abundance: NA; v_gene: TRBV28; j_gene: TRBJ1-3; d_gene: NA; CDR3aa: CASSPQGVSGNTIYF; CDR3nt: TGTGCCAGCAGTCCCCAGGGTGTTTCTGGAAACACCATATATTTT